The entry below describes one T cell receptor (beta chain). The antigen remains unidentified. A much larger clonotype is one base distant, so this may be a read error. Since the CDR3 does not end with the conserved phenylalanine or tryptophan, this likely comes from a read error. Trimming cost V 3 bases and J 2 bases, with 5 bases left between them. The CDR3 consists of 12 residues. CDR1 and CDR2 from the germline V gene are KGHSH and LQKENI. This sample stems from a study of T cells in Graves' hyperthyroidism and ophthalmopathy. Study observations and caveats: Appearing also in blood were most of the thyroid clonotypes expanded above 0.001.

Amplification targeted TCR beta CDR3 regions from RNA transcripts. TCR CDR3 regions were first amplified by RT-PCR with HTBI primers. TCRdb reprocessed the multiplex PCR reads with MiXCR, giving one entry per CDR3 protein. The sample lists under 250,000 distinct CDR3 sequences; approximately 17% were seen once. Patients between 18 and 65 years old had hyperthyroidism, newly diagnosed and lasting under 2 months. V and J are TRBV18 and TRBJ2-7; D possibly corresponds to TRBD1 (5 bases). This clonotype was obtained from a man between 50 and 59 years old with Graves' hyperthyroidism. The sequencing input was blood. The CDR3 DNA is TGTGCCAGCTCACCGGACACCTACGAGCAGTACCTC. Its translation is CASSPDTYEQYL.